The 21 T cell receptor beta chains in this list originate from one sample, sequenced in a study of blood T cell repertoires in COVID-19. Some clones are missing from TCRdb's copy, which holds only in-frame ones; the method was immunoSEQ multiplex PCR. This sample carries approximately 11,000 clones, approximately 91% of them seen once, and the ten largest clones take approximately 20%. Sequenced: peripheral blood. The receptor set was obtained from a woman aged 55 to 70 with active COVID-19.

The chain combines TRBV10-3 with TRBJ1-1, with 7 bases that match TRBD1. The CDR3 totals 13 residues. Looked up from germline, CDR1 is ENHRY and CDR2 is SYGVKD. Trimming cost V 6 bases and J 5 bases; bases outside gene matches: 6. The CDR3 is CAISLQGWTEAFF. DNA of the CDR3: TGTGCCATCAGCCTACAGGGGTGGACTGAAGCTTTCTTT.

CDR3 loop: CASSLFTAQGNTIYF. In DNA form, the CDR3 reads TGTGCCAGCAGTTTATTCACGGCACAGGGAAACACCATATATTTT. The chain recombines TRBV28 with TRBJ1-3; D is uncertain. V was pared by 1 base and J by 4 bases, with 11 bases between. The CDR3 is made up of 15 amino acids. Germline lookup yields CDR1 MDHEN and CDR2 SYDVKM.

This chain joins TRBV19 and TRBJ2-7, with TRBD2 identical over 12 bases. From germline, CDR1 is LNHDA and CDR2 SQIVND (reference sequence). The CDR3 loop spans 15 amino acids. The V segment lost 5 bases and the J segment 7 bases; nucleotides outside the gene matches: 9. The chain's CDR3 is CASSSRTSGTWEQYF. The CDR3, as DNA: TGTGCCAGTAGTTCCCGGACTAGCGGGACGTGGGAGCAGTACTTC.

This clone is a singleton in its sample. The chain employs TRBV14 and TRBJ2-1; the match to TRBD2 covers 12 bases. The CDR3 loop spans 15 amino acids. The V and J ends lost 6 bases and 9 bases, in that order; junction bases with no gene match: 9. The germline V gene encodes CDR1 SGHDN and CDR2 FVKESK. The CDR3 sequence is CASSRLAGVVIEQFF. CDR3 in DNA: TGTGCCAGCAGTCGACTAGCGGGAGTCGTTATTGAGCAGTTCTTC.

V and J are TRBV7-2 and TRBJ2-2; TRBD2 matches 7 bases. CDR1 and CDR2 (germline): SGHTA, FQGNSA. Trimming at V came to 4 bases and at J to 2 bases, leaving 4 bases not matched to a gene. There are 15 residues in the CDR3. The CDR3 sequence: CASSSSGSNTGELFF. CDR3 DNA: TGTGCCAGCAGCTCTAGCGGTTCTAACACCGGGGAGCTGTTTTTT.

The V gene is TRBV5-1, the J gene TRBJ2-3, with 9 bases matching TRBD1. V lost 4 bases and J lost 5; bases outside the gene matches: 11. Germline-derived CDR1 and CDR2 are SGHRS and YFSETQ. The CDR3 totals 16 residues. As DNA, the CDR3 is TGCGCCAGCAGCACCGGCTCGACAGGGGGAATAGATACGCAGTATTTT. Protein product: CASSTGSTGGIDTQYF.

The gene calls are TRBV14 and TRBJ2-5; 7 nucleotides align to TRBD2. The V and J ends lost 1 base and 5 bases, in that order; junction bases with no gene match: 10. The CDR3 runs 16 residues. Germline V gene data show CDR1 as SGHDN and CDR2 as FVKESK. DNA for the CDR3: TGTGCCAGCAGCCAAGCTAAGACTAGCCTCAGGGAGACCCAGTACTTC. This sequence encodes CASSQAKTSLRETQYF.

The chain recombines TRBV5-1 with TRBJ1-2, with D maybe TRBD1 (6 bases). The CDR3 totals 13 residues. V lost 0 bases to trimming and J lost 7 bases, with 10 bases between them. CDR1 and CDR2 (germline): SGHRS, YFSETQ. The CDR3 region is CASSLDRGTGYTF. CDR3 sequence (DNA): TGCGCCAGCAGCTTGGATAGGGGGACTGGCTACACCTTC.

This clone was counted once. CDR3 residues: CASSRDREVYSYNSPLHF. The CDR3 nucleotides read TGCGCCAGCAGCCGGGACAGGGAGGTTTATTCCTATAATTCACCCCTCCACTTT. The gene calls are TRBV5-1 and TRBJ1-6; 9 positions agree with TRBD1. The CDR3 contains 18 residues. Germline CDR1 is SGHRS and CDR2 is YFSETQ. Trimming removed 4 bases from V and 1 base from J; junction bases left unmatched: 9.

This sequence joins TRBV2 and TRBJ2-3; D remains unclear. This CDR3 is 15 amino acids long. Trimming took 5 bases from V and 1 from J, leaving 13 bases between them. The germline V gene encodes CDR1 SNHLY and CDR2 FYNNEI. CDR3 residues: CASSKLSTGTDTQYF. CDR3 DNA sequence: TGTGCCAGCAGTAAACTAAGCACCGGCACAGATACGCAGTATTTT.

The V call is TRBV3-1 (or the pseudogene TRBV3-2), the J call TRBJ2-2, with TRBD2 matching over 9 bases. Germline V gene sequence: CDR1 LGHDT, CDR2 YNNKEL (reference sequence). Germline trimming cut 4 bases from V and 4 bases from J; bases unmatched to any gene: 16. This CDR3 contains 19 residues. The chain's CDR3 is CASSPLRGSGGRPTGELFF. CDR3 in DNA: TGTGCCAGCAGCCCGCTTAGGGGTAGCGGGGGACGTCCCACCGGGGAGCTGTTTTTT.

The rearrangement joins TRBV14 to TRBJ1-2; D not resolved. Trimming pared 4 bases from V and 10 bases from J, leaving 13 bases between. Germline V gene lookup returns CDR1 SGHDN and CDR2 FVKESK. This CDR3 contains 12 residues. The CDR3 sequence: CASSRPGLLYTF. The CDR3 bases are TGTGCCAGCAGCCGACCGGGATTACTCTACACCTTC.

J is TRBJ2-3 and V is TRBV5-1, with TRBD2 as a possible D gene (6 bases). The germline V and J ends were trimmed by 0 bases and 1 base, with 12 bases remaining between them. The CDR3 spans 16 residues. Germline values: CDR1 SGHRS, CDR2 YFSETQ. The CDR3 reads CASSLALTGGTDTQYF. The DNA for the CDR3 is TGCGCCAGCAGCTTGGCCTTAACGGGGGGCACAGATACGCAGTATTTT. Using reference TRBV5-1 and TRBJ2-3 for the parts outside the CDR3, the full variable domain is KAGVTQTPRYLIKTRGQQVTLSCSPISGHRSVSWYQQTPGQGLQFLFEYFSETQRNKGNFPGRFSGRQFSNSRSEMNVSTLELGDSALYLCASSLALTGGTDTQYFGPGTRLTVL.

The chain recombines TRBV6-6 with TRBJ1-1; no reliable D call. V shed 6 bases and J shed 4 bases, with 12 bases lying between them. CDR3 length: 13 residues. CDR1 is MNHNY, CDR2 SVGAGI, per germline (reference sequence). The CDR3 coding sequence is TGTGCCAGCAGGGCCCTTTCTTCCACTGAAGCTTTCTTT. Amino acids: CASRALSSTEAFF.

This rearrangement joins TRBV3-1 (or the pseudogene TRBV3-2) to TRBJ2-5; possible D gene TRBD1, 6 bases. The CDR3 covers 14 residues. Trimming removed 4 bases from V and 7 bases from J, with 16 bases in between. CDR1 LGHDT and CDR2 YNNKEL come from the germline V gene (reference sequence). CDR3 in DNA: TGTGCCAGCAGCCTTGAGCGCATCAGGGGGACCCAGTACTTC. Its protein product is CASSLERIRGTQYF.

The genes are TRBV7-6 and TRBJ2-2, with 8 positions matching TRBD1. Germline V gene sequence: CDR1 SGHVS, CDR2 FNYEAQ. The CDR3 has 16 residues. J lost 2 bases, V lost 8 bases, and 10 bases had no gene match. CDR3 sequence: CASQVETGANTGELFF. CDR3 coding DNA: TGTGCCAGCCAAGTCGAGACAGGGGCCAACACCGGGGAGCTGTTTTTT. Combining the CDR3 with reference TRBV7-6 and TRBJ2-2 gives the whole variable domain GAGVSQSPRYKVTKRGQDVALRCDPISGHVSLYWYRQALGQGPEFLTYFNYEAQQDKSGLPNDRFSAERPEGSISTLTIQRTEQRDSAMYRCASQVETGANTGELFFGEGSRLTVL.

This clone appeared a single time. V is TRBV3-1 (or the pseudogene TRBV3-2) and J is TRBJ2-1; 11 bases are a match to TRBD1. The CDR3 length is 16 residues. Germline lookup yields CDR1 LGHDT and CDR2 YNNKEL (reference sequence). With 3 bases clipped from V and 5 bases from J, the junction kept 6 bases outside the gene matches. The CDR3 coding sequence is TGTGCCAGCAGCCACGGCGGGACAGGGGGGAACAATGAGCAGTTCTTC. Translation: CASSHGGTGGNNEQFF.

This chain uses TRBV27 with TRBJ1-1, with 7 bases aligning to TRBD1. V was clipped by 7 bases and J by 0 bases; unmatched bases: 17. CDR3 length equals 18 residues. Germline V CDR1 and CDR2: MNHEY, SMNVEV (reference sequence). The CDR3 bases are TGTGCCAGCAACACCTTAACAGGGGTAGGAAATATGAACACTGAAGCTTTCTTT. It specifies CASNTLTGVGNMNTEAFF.

This chain uses TRBV3-1 (or the pseudogene TRBV3-2) with TRBJ2-1; 8 nucleotides match TRBD2. The V and J ends lost 6 bases and 8 bases, in that order; junction bases with no gene match: 9. CDR3 length equals 14 residues. Germline V CDR1 and CDR2: LGHDT, YNNKEL (reference sequence). CDR3 DNA sequence: TGTGCCAGCAGAAGCACTAGCGGTTGGGATGAGCAGTTCTTC. This encodes CASRSTSGWDEQFF.

This chain links TRBV18 with TRBJ2-3; perhaps TRBD1 as D (5 bases). The CDR3 extends over 15 amino acids. Looked up from germline, CDR1 is KGHSH and CDR2 is LQKENI. The V end lost 2 bases, the J end lost 0 bases, and 9 bases lay between the germline ends. The CDR3 spells CASSPGQPSTDTQYF. The CDR3, as DNA: TGTGCCAGCTCACCAGGACAACCCAGCACAGATACGCAGTATTTT.

CDR3 residues: CARSLIRDGNTIYF. Here the CDR3 DNA reads TGTGCCAGAAGCTTGATCAGGGATGGAAACACCATATATTTT. The chain couples TRBV5-3 to TRBJ1-3, with a tentative D call TRBD1 (5 bases). TRBV5-3 is sorted into the ORF group, with uncertain function. The CDR3 covers 14 residues. V was cut by 1 base and J by 3 bases, with 8 bases left in between.